One and the same sample provided the 2 T cell receptor beta chains below, sequenced in a study of T cell responses to AZD1222 COVID-19 vaccine. Sequenced by immunoSEQ multiplex PCR; TCRdb stores in-frame clones only, minus some. This sample has approximately 120,000 clones; about nine tenths occur once, and the top ten carry around 4.8%. Source: peripheral blood, taken on day 0 of AZD1222 vaccination. Source of these receptors: an adult in good health.

J is TRBJ1-2 and V is TRBV23-1; the D gene is possibly TRBD1 (5 bases). TRBV23-1 is treated as an ORF (open reading frame) with a function not yet certain. The CDR3 length is 15 residues. The ends were cut back, 2 bases at V and 4 bases at J, with 14 bases in the middle. Written as DNA, the CDR3 is TGCGCCAGCAGTCAAGGAGACAGTACTTGCTATGGCTACACCTTC. It codes for CASSQGDSTCYGYTF.

This clone was found a few times. The chain links TRBV7-2 to TRBJ2-7; 11 nucleotides agree with TRBD2. V lost 5 bases and J lost 2; bases outside the gene matches: 8. The germline CDR1 and CDR2 sequences are SGHTA and FQGNSA. The CDR3 is 16 residues long. The CDR3: CASSLSSGRVPYEQYF. CDR3 DNA sequence: TGTGCCAGCAGCCTGAGTAGCGGGAGGGTTCCCTACGAGCAGTACTTC.